The clone carrying this TCR beta chain was seen at least ten times. The antigen is unknown. Template material for amplifying TCR beta CDR3 regions consisted of RNA transcripts. During a first-round RT-PCR of the TCR CDR3, the HTBI primer set was used. TCRdb fed the multiplex PCR reads into MiXCR, producing one record per CDR3 protein. This table has fewer than 650,000 distinct CDR3 sequences, around 15% appearing once. This entry is derived from a study of T cells in Graves' hyperthyroidism and ophthalmopathy. About the study: Peripheral blood was secured at the point of initial diagnosis, before any treatment. Study-wide findings and caveats: The blood repertoire included most of the expanded thyroid clonotypes above 0.001.

Exclusion criteria comprised uncontrolled infection, other autoimmune disease, pregnancy or lactation. CDR1 and CDR2 from the germline V gene are SGHAT and FQNNGV. The V gene lost 6 bases and the J gene lost 5 bases, with 16 bases spanning the gap. The CDR3 consists of 14 residues. The receptor was isolated from a woman between 35 and 50 years old with Graves' ophthalmopathy. The sequenced material came from blood. The V and J genes are TRBV11-2 and TRBJ1-1, with TRBD1 as a possible D gene (5 bases). The CDR3: CASREAGRGTEAFF. As DNA, the CDR3 is TGTGCCAGCAGGGAGGCGGGGCGGGGTACTGAAGCTTTCTTT.